This T cell receptor beta chain comes out of a study of blood T cell repertoires in COVID-19 (dated by TCRdb to 2020 to 2022). Background on the whole study: The collaborator samples originated in the United States, Italy and Spain and spanned the acute and convalescent phases of COVID-19. The prospective study material was composed of cDNA or gDNA derived from T cells, B-cell-depleted T cells, or PBMCs. Deeply sampled blood TCRbeta repertoires from subjects exposed to, actively infected with, or recovered from COVID-19 were included in the dataset. The repertoires were released in a freely available public database intended as a resource for research on the immune response to SARS-CoV-2. The samples were drawn from two sources: the first 160 participants of the ongoing ImmuneRACE study, and over 1,000 subjects contributed by 6 global collaborators. The sample metadata nearly always contained a de-identified subject ID, COVID-19 status, age in years and sex. Where available, HLA class I and class II types were taken from metadata supplied by the sample provider and were not determined by assay-based typing.

In the germline V gene, CDR1 corresponds to MDHEN and CDR2 to SYDVKM. V is reduced by 8 bases and J by 0 bases, leaving a spacing of 11 bases between them. Measured from the cysteine to the phenylalanine, the CDR3 is 14 residues long. Of the read, only the CDR3 DNA is kept; its 42 bases are in frame from base 1. The full study reports these points: The amount of clinical and demographic metadata varied by source and participant and was provided uncurated.

One collaborating source in Seattle enrolled patients during active infection and followed them longitudinally through the course of disease. Collaborating institutions collected whole blood in K2EDTA tubes following their own protocols. For TCRbeta analysis, collaborators shipped samples as frozen whole blood, isolated PBMCs, or DNA extracted from either of those sample types. TCRbeta CDR3 regions were amplified from genomic DNA by means of the immunoSEQ Assay, a bias-controlled multiplex PCR. For the original study's pipeline: The number of nucleated cells in each sample was estimated by amplification of reference gene primers within the assay. To quantify the absolute abundance of each unique TCRbeta CDR3 rearrangement, sequence reads were collapsed and filtered. Productive Simpson clonality was computed per sample as the square root of Simpson's diversity index over productive rearrangements. What TCRdb holds here is the immuneACCESS table cut down to in-frame rearrangements. Part of the clones is not present; checked against another copy, under half of the missing clones reflect an unresolved V gene, and the others are unexplained. V and J calls and clone size follow that table, whereas D and trimming were derived from the DNA. The sample table lists over 150,000 clones, less than 90% of them with a count of one. The ten largest clones take up 7.6% of the sample.

A note on this clone: It has no known antigen specificity. No much larger clone exists at a distance of one base, and base qualities are not known.

Sequencing was carried out using peripheral blood. This TCR was sampled from a woman between 70 and 85 years old with COVID-19, enrolled during active disease. Here the chain combines TRBV28 and TRBJ2-1, with TRBD2 as a weak D call on 5 bases. The CDR3 region: CASVEGASYNEQFF. The DNA sequence reads TGTGCCAGCGTTGAGGGAGCCTCCTACAATGAGCAGTTCTTC.